The sequence of this TCR beta chain was determined in a study of blood T cell repertoires in COVID-19. As for the study in general: The samples span acute and convalescent COVID-19 from the United States, Italy and Spain. T cells, B-cell-depleted T cells, or PBMCs provided the cDNA or gDNA that served as material.

In the original processing: Counts of nucleated cells, estimated from reference gene primer amplification, were obtained. Sequenced by immunoSEQ multiplex PCR; TCRdb stores in-frame clones only, minus some. For V, J and clone size, that table is used; D and trimming come from the DNA. This table has roughly 220,000 clones, around 84% appearing once. This CDR3 is 15 amino acids long. The J segment lost 0 bases and the V segment lost 3 bases, leaving 4 bases of the junction unmatched. Germline V lookup: CDR1 SGDLS, CDR2 YYNGEE. Sequencing was performed on peripheral blood. The genes are TRBV9 and TRBJ2-3; 7 positions agree with TRBD2. This TCR derives from a woman aged 60-70 years who had recovered from COVID-19. CDR3 bases: TGTGCCAGCAGCGGACTAGCTGCTAGCACAGATACGCAGTATTTT. This sequence encodes CASSGLAASTDTQYF.